This T cell receptor (beta chain) was captured by sequencing in a study of shared clonotypes between healthy human individuals. Background on the study: A donor's plate count was three for CD4 naive and three for CD4 memory; CD8 naive had two and CD8 memory one.

On this clone itself: Its specificity is unknown.

Sequenced by immunoSEQ multiplex PCR; TCRdb stores in-frame clones only, minus some. The sample includes more than 1.2 million clones, 98% of them seen just once. Germline CDR1 and CDR2: SGHNT and YYREEE (reference sequence). The CDR3 covers 15 residues. J gave up 9 bases and V 4 bases, and 10 bases lay outside the gene matches. Notes on the study in general: The sharing of 4.5% to 5.5% of naive CD4 clonotypes was seen across a handful of donors.

The TCR was taken from a man younger than 45 in good health. The gene calls are TRBV5-4 and TRBJ2-1; 10 nucleotides match TRBD2. The sequencing sample was made of naive CD4+ T cells sorted from blood. Subset of the sample: CD45RA+ positively selected. CDR3 sequence (DNA): TGTGCCAGCAGCGCCACCCTAGCGGGAGTTAGTGAGCAGTTCTTC. Translating gives CASSATLAGVSEQFF.